These 27 T cell receptor beta chains were all obtained from the same sample, sequenced in a study of a mutant IDH1 vaccine in newly diagnosed glioma listed by TCRdb under 2021. The time point label corresponds to: baseline, week 1 (first vaccination visit). The treatment or condition label, as the study defines it: pre-vaccination baseline after standard-of-care therapy. Libraries were constructed by the immunoSEQ multiplex PCR assay. TCRdb holds this immuneACCESS table with in-frame rearrangements only. Some clones are missing; in checked studies, unresolved V genes explain under half, and the rest has no known cause. The sample records 68,000 or so clones, 75% to 85% of which are singletons. Around 8.8% of the sample lies in the top ten. Here the sequenced sample was PBMCs, taken from a glioma patient treated with radiotherapy, temozolomide or both. Source of these receptors: a man between 50 and 59 years old with glioma.

V gene TRBV7-9 combines with J gene TRBJ2-3, with a weak D call TRBD2 (7 bases). Trimming left V 1 base short and J 2 bases short, with 19 bases between. This CDR3 has 18 residues. Germline V gene sequence: CDR1 SEHNR, CDR2 FQNEAQ (reference sequence). The CDR3 DNA follows: TGTGCCAGCAGCTTAGTGGCCTCCCGGCGGGGGCTCACAGATACGCAGTATTTT. Amino acid sequence: CASSLVASRRGLTDTQYF. The full variable domain, in which reference TRBV7-9 and TRBJ2-3 provide the parts outside the CDR3, is DTGVSQNPRHKITKRGQNVTFRCDPISEHNRLYWYRQTLGQGPEFLTYFQNEAQLEKSRLLSDRFSAERPKGSFSTLEIQRTEQGDSAMYLCASSLVASRRGLTDTQYFGPGTRLTVL.

In its sample, this clone was seen a few times. CDR3 bases: TGTGCCAGCAGTCTCGGATACACTGAAGCTTTCTTT. Protein product: CASSLGYTEAFF. V is TRBV5-4 and J is TRBJ1-1; D unclear. The CDR3 length is 12 residues. Germline lookup yields CDR1 SGHNT and CDR2 YYREEE (reference sequence). V shed 5 bases and J shed 3 bases, with 8 bases lying between them.

The V call is TRBV6-1, the J call TRBJ1-1; D call uncertain. The CDR3 extends over 13 amino acids. Per germline, CDR1 MNHNS and CDR2 SASEGT. Trimming left V 7 bases short and J 1 base short, with 10 bases between. The chain's CDR3 is CASKRRPNTEAFF. CDR3 DNA sequence: TGTGCCAGCAAGAGGAGGCCGAACACTGAAGCTTTCTTT.

The chain links TRBV6-4 to TRBJ1-1, with 9 bases matching TRBD1. Germline lookup yields CDR1 MRHNA and CDR2 SNTAGT. Trimming cost V 10 bases and J 4 bases; bases outside gene matches: 7. This CDR3 is built from 13 residues. The chain's CDR3 is CATTGQGSTEAFF. As DNA, the CDR3 is TGTGCCACTACGGGACAGGGATCCACTGAAGCTTTCTTT.

The chain carries TRBV9 and TRBJ1-2; D is uncertain. Germline lookup yields CDR1 SGDLS and CDR2 YYNGEE. CDR3 length: 12 amino acids. Trimming shortened V by 3 bases and J by 4 bases, and 7 bases separated the two germline ends. For the CDR3, the DNA is TGTGCCAGCAGCGGGGGAGTCTATGGCTACACCTTC. It yields the protein CASSGGVYGYTF. Using reference TRBV9 and TRBJ1-2 for the parts outside the CDR3, the full variable domain is DSGVTQTPKHLITATGQRVTLRCSPRSGDLSVYWYQQSLDQGLQFLIQYYNGEERAKGNILERFSAQQFPDLHSELNLSSLELGDSALYFCASSGGVYGYTFGSGTRLTVV.

This clone was seen more than once but under ten times. The V call is TRBV5-6, the J call TRBJ2-5, with 8 bases lining up with TRBD2. The trim removed 1 base at V and 2 bases at J, leaving 7 bases unmatched. The CDR3 extends over 16 amino acids. The V gene's germline CDR1 is SGHDT and CDR2 YYEEEE. CDR3 DNA sequence: TGTGCCAGCAGCTTGAGCGGGGGACGCCGGCAAGAGACCCAGTACTTC. It yields the protein CASSLSGGRRQETQYF.

As DNA, the CDR3 is TGCGCCAGCAGGGGGGGGCTAGTTGAGCGCACAGATACGCAGTATTTT. It translates to CASRGGLVERTDTQYF. The chain joins TRBV5-1 to TRBJ2-3; D is possibly TRBD2 (7 bases). CDR3 size: 16 residues. Trimming removed 5 bases from V and 1 base from J, with 17 bases in between. Germline V gene sequence: CDR1 SGHRS, CDR2 YFSETQ. The full variable domain, rest sourced from reference TRBV5-1 and TRBJ2-3, is KAGVTQTPRYLIKTRGQQVTLSCSPISGHRSVSWYQQTPGQGLQFLFEYFSETQRNKGNFPGRFSGRQFSNSRSEMNVSTLELGDSALYLCASRGGLVERTDTQYFGPGTRLTVL.

The chain links TRBV6-6 to TRBJ2-1; D is unclear. Germline values: CDR1 MNHNY, CDR2 SVGAGI (reference sequence). This CDR3 is 11 amino acids long. V was clipped by 5 bases and J by 7 bases, with 6 bases between them. The CDR3 loop reads CASSMRNEQFF. In DNA, the CDR3 is TGTGCCAGCAGTATGAGGAATGAGCAGTTCTTC.

The rearrangement uses TRBV18 and TRBJ1-1; no clear D. CDR1 is KGHSH and CDR2 is LQKENI in the germline V gene. V was shortened by 3 bases and J by 3 bases, with 11 bases between the two germline ends. The CDR3 runs 14 residues. The CDR3 bases are TGTGCCAGCTCACCCTCGGGGTGGGACACTGAAGCTTTCTTT. Its protein is CASSPSGWDTEAFF.

The J gene is TRBJ1-1, the V gene TRBV29-1; no clear D gene. With 7 bases removed from V and 5 bases from J, the gap between germline ends came to 11 bases. The CDR3 is 11 residues long. Germline CDR1 SQVTM, CDR2 ANQGSEA. The CDR3 spells CSGWGGTEAFF. The CDR3 coding sequence is TGCAGCGGATGGGGTGGTACTGAAGCTTTCTTT.

The chain carries TRBV7-2 and TRBJ2-1; TRBD2 matches 7 bases. This CDR3 region has 18 residues. V lost 4 bases and J lost 0; bases outside the gene matches: 12. Looked up from germline, CDR1 is SGHTA and CDR2 is FQGNSA. CDR3 nucleotide sequence: TGTGCCAGCAGCTCTCACTACCGGGACTACCTCTCCTACAATGAGCAGTTCTTC. Its protein is CASSSHYRDYLSYNEQFF. The variable domain in full, completed from reference TRBV7-2 and TRBJ2-1, reads GAGVSQSPSNKVTEKGKDVELRCDPISGHTALYWYRQSLGQGLEFLIYFQGNSAPDKSGLPSDRFSAERTGGSVSTLTIQRTQQEDSAVYLCASSSHYRDYLSYNEQFFGPGTRLTVL.

The V call is TRBV5-4, the J call TRBJ1-3, with unresolved D. With 2 bases removed from V and 0 bases from J, the gap between germline ends came to 12 bases. CDR1 is SGHNT, CDR2 YYREEE, per germline (reference sequence). The CDR3 totals 16 residues. CDR3 amino acids: CASSFPDGSSGNTIYF. As DNA, the CDR3 is TGTGCCAGCAGCTTTCCGGACGGTAGCTCTGGAAACACCATATATTTT.

CDR3 sequence: CASSPSLTVYGYTF. DNA for the CDR3: TGTGCCAGCAGCCCCTCCTTGACAGTCTATGGCTACACCTTC. The chain links TRBV27 to TRBJ1-2, with D possibly being TRBD1 (5 bases). V lost 6 bases and J lost 4, with 15 bases in between. The CDR3 runs to 14 residues. Germline V CDR1 and CDR2: MNHEY, SMNVEV (reference sequence).

Only a few counts were recorded for this clone. The CDR3 loop is CASSLGGTSNQETQYF. In nucleotides, the CDR3 is TGCGCCAGCAGCTTGGGCGGGACGAGCAACCAAGAGACCCAGTACTTC. This rearrangement joins TRBV5-1 to TRBJ2-5; weak D call: TRBD2 (6 bases). V was pared by 0 bases and J by 0 bases, with 12 bases between. The V gene's germline CDR1 is SGHRS and CDR2 YFSETQ. The CDR3 totals 16 residues.

The chain is built from TRBV9 and TRBJ2-5, with D perhaps TRBD1 or TRBD2 (6 bases each). This CDR3 region has 14 residues. CDR1 is SGDLS and CDR2 is YYNGEE in the germline V gene. Trimming removed 0 bases at V and 4 bases at J, with 10 bases between. In DNA, the CDR3 is TGTGCCAGCAGCGTAGAGGGGGGAGGAGAGACCCAGTACTTC. Translation gives CASSVEGGGETQYF.

This chain links TRBV4-1 with TRBJ1-3, with D possibly TRBD1 on 5 matching bases. The CDR3 has 16 amino acids. Trimming took 1 base from V and 4 from J, leaving 14 bases between them. Per the germline V gene, CDR1 is MGHRA and CDR2 is YSYEKL. Here the CDR3 reads CASSQGGRVGGNTIYF. The DNA for the CDR3 is TGCGCCAGCAGCCAAGGAGGCAGGGTAGGAGGAAACACCATATATTTT.

In its sample, this clone was seen once. The genes are TRBV5-1 and TRBJ1-1, with D hard to call. The CDR3 covers 13 residues. V was shortened by 2 bases and J by 0 bases, with 5 bases between the two germline ends. CDR1 and CDR2 from the germline V gene are SGHRS and YFSETQ. The CDR3 here is CASSFLVNTEAFF. CDR3 nucleotides: TGCGCCAGCAGCTTCTTGGTGAACACTGAAGCTTTCTTT.

This clone has only one observation. The chain employs TRBV5-1 and TRBJ2-3; no reliable D call. This CDR3 is 14 amino acids long. From germline, CDR1 is SGHRS and CDR2 YFSETQ. Trimming pared 3 bases from V and 1 base from J, leaving 9 bases between. CDR3 coding DNA: TGCGCCAGCAGCTCCGCCCGGGGCACAGATACGCAGTATTTT. This codes for CASSSARGTDTQYF.

This clone was observed a single time. The chain couples TRBV9 to TRBJ1-2; D ambiguous. Between the trimmed V and J ends, which lost 5 bases and 4 bases, there was a span of 15 bases. From germline, CDR1 is SGDLS and CDR2 YYNGEE. The CDR3 runs to 14 residues. The CDR3 bases are TGTGCCAGCAGTCCAACATGGTCTGGCTATGGCTACACCTTC. As protein: CASSPTWSGYGYTF.

The rearrangement links TRBV9 to TRBJ1-1, with D hard to call. V was clipped by 3 bases and J by 2 bases, with 8 bases between them. Germline V CDR1 and CDR2: SGDLS, YYNGEE. This CDR3 is built from 13 residues. CDR3 bases: TGTGCCAGCAGCGCCCAAGTTAACACTGAAGCTTTCTTT. Protein sequence: CASSAQVNTEAFF.

The CDR3 DNA reads as TGTGCCACCAGCAGAGATTCGGGCAGGGAGGTTCAGCCCCAGCATTTT. This gives the protein CATSRDSGREVQPQHF. V usage is TRBV15 and J usage is TRBJ1-5; D is possibly TRBD1 (5 bases). Trimming stripped 0 bases from V and 6 bases from J, with 15 bases between. Germline-derived CDR1 and CDR2 are LNHNV and YYDKDF (reference sequence). CDR3 size: 16 residues.

This clone has only one observation. The chain links TRBV5-1 to TRBJ1-4; weak D call: TRBD1 (6 bases). The CDR3 spans 15 residues. Trimming took 3 bases from V and 0 from J, leaving 9 bases between them. Germline values: CDR1 SGHRS, CDR2 YFSETQ. The CDR3 DNA is TGCGCCAGCAGCTCAGGGGCCTCAACTAATGAAAAACTGTTTTTT. Translation: CASSSGASTNEKLFF.

This clone was seen just once. Here the CDR3 DNA reads TGTGCCATCAGTGCCAGGGAAGGCAATGGCTACACCTTC. Protein product: CAISAREGNGYTF. The gene calls are TRBV10-3 and TRBJ1-2, with TRBD1 as a possible D gene (5 bases). Germline values: CDR1 ENHRY, CDR2 SYGVKD. V was cut by 4 bases and J by 6 bases, with 12 bases left in between. The CDR3 has 13 amino acids.

The chain carries TRBV10-3 and TRBJ1-4; 9 nucleotides match TRBD1. The CDR3 contains 14 residues. The J segment lost 5 bases and the V segment lost 4 bases, leaving 2 bases of the junction unmatched. CDR1 is ENHRY, CDR2 SYGVKD, per germline. Here the CDR3 DNA reads TGTGCCATCAGTGGCGGGACAGGGAATGAAAAACTGTTTTTT. Translating it yields CAISGGTGNEKLFF.

This clone was recorded once. The chain uses TRBV5-1 and TRBJ2-7; weak D call: TRBD2 (5 bases). Germline V gives CDR1 SGHRS, CDR2 YFSETQ. Trimming removed 4 bases at V and 1 base at J, with 18 bases between. The CDR3 is made up of 16 amino acids. The CDR3 DNA follows: TGCGCCAGCAGCCGCCTCAGAGGGCTCGATTCCTACGAGCAGTACTTC. Translated, it gives CASSRLRGLDSYEQYF.

This chain joins TRBV7-2 and TRBJ1-1, with 9 bases aligning to TRBD1. Germline CDR1 reads SGHTA; CDR2 reads FQGNSA. The CDR3 has 17 amino acids. The trim removed 3 bases at V and 1 base at J, leaving 9 bases unmatched. CDR3 in amino acids: CASSLLTGGWSNTEAFF. CDR3 nucleotides: TGTGCCAGCAGCTTGTTAACAGGGGGCTGGTCGAACACTGAAGCTTTCTTT.

Only a few counts were recorded for this clone. The gene calls are TRBV19 and TRBJ1-5; tentative D call: TRBD1 (5 bases). V shed 1 base and J shed 9 bases, with 13 bases lying between them. The CDR3 has 14 amino acids. CDR1 and CDR2 (germline): LNHDA, SQIVND (reference sequence). The CDR3 DNA is TGTGCCAGTAGTATAGGCCAGGGACGATGGCCCCAGCATTTT. Amino acids: CASSIGQGRWPQHF.